These 16 T cell receptor beta chains originate from one sample sequenced in a study of blood T cell repertoires in COVID-19. Clones were read by immunoSEQ multiplex PCR, and TCRdb kept only the in-frame ones, dropping some. Of more than 40,000 clones in the sample, 87% are singletons; the top ten hold approximately 16%. The sequencing input was peripheral blood. These receptors were taken from a human donor in a cohort sampled during active COVID-19.

This chain connects TRBV21-1 to TRBJ1-3; no check of the table's D call, TRBD1, against the DNA was made. TRBV21-1 has pseudogene status. This CDR3 contains 21 residues. CDR3 nucleotide sequence: TGTGCCAGCAGCAAAGCACCCGAGACAGGGGGGATAAGGGTGTATGGAAACACCATATATTTT. This translates into CASSKAPETGGIRVYGNTIYF.

This sequence joins TRBV9 and TRBJ2-1; D is uncertain. Germline V gene lookup returns CDR1 SGDLS and CDR2 YYNGEE. The CDR3 is 13 amino acids. V was cut by 4 bases and J by 7 bases, with 12 bases left in between. This chain's CDR3 is CASSSLDGNEQFF. The CDR3 DNA reads TGTGCCAGCAGCTCCCTAGACGGAAATGAGCAGTTCTTC.

The chain couples TRBV5-1 to TRBJ2-5, with D possibly TRBD1 on 6 matching bases. V was cut by 2 bases and J by 5 bases, with 16 bases left in between. The CDR3 loop spans 15 amino acids. CDR1 and CDR2 (germline): SGHRS, YFSETQ. As DNA, the CDR3 is TGCGCCAGCAGCTTTGAAGGGGGACCACAGGAGACCCAGTACTTC. Translated, it gives CASSFEGGPQETQYF.

The genes are TRBV13 and TRBJ2-1, with D unclear. The CDR3 has 11 amino acids. Germline V gives CDR1 PRHDT, CDR2 FYEKMQ (reference sequence). V dropped 5 bases and J dropped 9 bases, with 8 bases sitting between them. The CDR3 reads CASSLTGEQFF. Here the CDR3 DNA reads TGTGCCAGCAGCCTCACCGGTGAGCAGTTCTTC.

This rearrangement joins TRBV7-6 to TRBJ2-3, with TRBD2 matching over 9 bases. CDR3 length: 17 amino acids. J lost 0 bases, V lost 4 bases, and 8 bases had no gene match. Germline lookup yields CDR1 SGHVS and CDR2 FNYEAQ. This CDR3 reads CASSSSGGPPSTDTQYF. The DNA for the CDR3 is TGTGCCAGCAGCTCCAGCGGGGGGCCACCAAGCACAGATACGCAGTATTTT. Looking up the rest from reference TRBV7-6 and TRBJ2-3 gives the full variable domain: GAGVSQSPRYKVTKRGQDVALRCDPISGHVSLYWYRQALGQGPEFLTYFNYEAQQDKSGLPNDRFSAERPEGSISTLTIQRTEQRDSAMYRCASSSSGGPPSTDTQYFGPGTRLTVL.

This chain connects TRBV11-2 to TRBJ2-7, with TRBD2 matching over 12 bases. The CDR3 sequence is 16 residues long. CDR1 is SGHAT, CDR2 FQNNGV, per germline. With V trimmed by 5 bases and J by 5 bases, 10 bases remained unmatched. The CDR3: CASSPPTSGRNHEQYF. CDR3 coding DNA: TGTGCCAGCAGCCCCCCGACTAGCGGGAGAAACCACGAGCAGTACTTC.

The chain links TRBV2 to TRBJ2-7; 12 nucleotides match TRBD1. Germline V gene lookup returns CDR1 SNHLY and CDR2 FYNNEI. V was pared by 4 bases and J by 6 bases, with 13 bases of the junction left unmatched. The CDR3 consists of 17 residues. The CDR3 DNA reads as TGTGCCAGCAGTGTAATAGGTGCGGGACAGGGGGCTTTCGAGCAGTACTTC. Its translation is CASSVIGAGQGAFEQYF.

The chain employs TRBV28 and TRBJ2-1; 7 nucleotides match TRBD2. V lost 1 base and J lost 10; bases outside the gene matches: 7. CDR1 and CDR2 (germline): MDHEN, SYDVKM. This CDR3 is built from 14 residues. The CDR3 region is CASSLYRTRFEQFF. CDR3 nucleotide sequence: TGTGCCAGCAGTTTATATCGGACTAGGTTCGAGCAGTTCTTC.

The chain is built from TRBV7-9 and TRBJ2-7; 7 bases match TRBD1. This CDR3 comprises 13 residues. The ends lost 5 bases at V and 5 bases at J; junction bases unmatched: 6. The V gene's germline CDR1 is SEHNR and CDR2 FQNEAQ (reference sequence). The CDR3 sequence is CASSIQGFHEQYF. CDR3 nucleotide sequence: TGTGCCAGCAGCATACAGGGGTTCCACGAGCAGTACTTC.

The V call is TRBV27, the J call TRBJ1-6, with D possibly being TRBD1 (6 bases). The CDR3 contains 16 residues. Germline V lookup: CDR1 MNHEY, CDR2 SMNVEV (reference sequence). Deletions cut 4 bases from V and 7 bases from J, with 17 bases between. CDR3 sequence reads: CASSSSPTGNNSPLHF. CDR3 bases: TGTGCCAGCAGTTCGTCCCCCACAGGGAACAATTCACCCCTCCACTTT.

There are a few counts of this clone. This chain joins TRBV7-9 and TRBJ1-6, with TRBD1 identical over 7 bases. Germline loops: CDR1 SEHNR, CDR2 FQNEAQ (reference sequence). This CDR3 has 13 residues. Trimming at V came to 2 bases and at J to 13 bases, leaving 5 bases not matched to a gene. This chain's CDR3 is CASSLRDRAPLHF. CDR3 sequence (DNA): TGTGCCAGCAGCTTAAGAGACAGGGCGCCCCTCCACTTT.

This clone was picked up one time. The chain is built from TRBV19 and TRBJ1-1; tentative D call: TRBD1 (5 bases). With 5 bases removed from V and 4 bases from J, the gap between germline ends came to 11 bases. CDR1 is LNHDA, CDR2 SQIVND, per germline (reference sequence). This CDR3 region has 13 residues. CDR3 sequence (DNA): TGTGCCAGTAGTCAGGGCCTGAGCACTGAAGCTTTCTTT. This sequence encodes CASSQGLSTEAFF.

This clone was detected only a few times. The V gene is TRBV5-4, the J gene TRBJ1-2; 9 bases are shared with TRBD1. The junction had 2 bases not matched to a gene; V was cut back by 0 bases and J by 2 bases. CDR1 and CDR2 from the germline V gene are SGHNT and YYREEE (reference sequence). The CDR3 consists of 15 residues. The CDR3 reads CASSLADRGNYGYTF. CDR3 in DNA: TGTGCCAGCAGCTTGGCCGACAGGGGGAACTATGGCTACACCTTC. The complete variable domain, with remaining parts taken from reference TRBV5-4 and TRBJ1-2, reads ETGVTQSPTHLIKTRGQQVTLRCSSQSGHNTVSWYQQALGQGPQFIFQYYREEENGRGNFPPRFSGLQFPNYSSELNVNALELDDSALYLCASSLADRGNYGYTFGSGTRLTVV.

J is TRBJ2-6 and V is TRBV5-1; no reliable D call. The CDR3 consists of 15 residues. V was pared by 4 bases and J by 6 bases, with 14 bases between. Germline V lookup: CDR1 SGHRS, CDR2 YFSETQ. CDR3: CASSPRWAEANVLTF. The CDR3 DNA is TGCGCCAGCAGCCCCCGATGGGCAGAGGCCAACGTCCTGACTTTC. Full variable domain (rest looked up from reference TRBV5-1 and TRBJ2-6): KAGVTQTPRYLIKTRGQQVTLSCSPISGHRSVSWYQQTPGQGLQFLFEYFSETQRNKGNFPGRFSGRQFSNSRSEMNVSTLELGDSALYLCASSPRWAEANVLTFGAGSRLTVL.

The chain carries TRBV4-3 and TRBJ2-7; the match to TRBD1 covers 9 bases. J gave up 6 bases and V 1 base, and 10 bases lay outside the gene matches. The CDR3 contains 16 residues. Germline V gene lookup returns CDR1 LGHNA and CDR2 YSLEER. The CDR3 sequence is CASSQVAGDRATEQYF. CDR3 DNA: TGCGCCAGCAGCCAAGTGGCCGGGGACAGGGCAACCGAGCAGTACTTC.

V and J are TRBV10-3 and TRBJ2-1, with TRBD2 matching 13 bases. Trimming removed 3 bases from V and 5 bases from J; junction bases left unmatched: 10. The length of the CDR3 is 18 residues. Per the germline V gene, CDR1 is ENHRY and CDR2 is SYGVKD. The CDR3 reads CAISDWTSGRSSDNEQFF. The CDR3 DNA is TGTGCCATCAGTGACTGGACTAGCGGGAGAAGTAGCGACAATGAGCAGTTCTTC.